The 18 T cell receptor beta chains presented below share a single source sample, sequenced in a study of Ad26.COV2.S vaccination and SARS-CoV-2 variants. Treatment reported: some 19 received Ad26.COV2.S at low or high dose, single or two shots; 5 received placebo; per-sample allocation not given. Sample collection was performed on day 63 after the first vaccine or placebo injection. Only in-frame clones appear in the TCRdb table, and some are missing; sequencing was by immunoSEQ multiplex PCR. The repertoire holds hundreds of thousands of clones, over 75% seen once, with over 9% in the top ten. The sample consisted of peripheral blood, taken in a trial of Ad26.COV2.S vaccine versus placebo. The source of these receptors is a person between 18 and 59 years old who received the Ad26.COV2.S COVID-19 vaccine or a placebo.

This chain links TRBV7-2 with TRBJ2-7; no clear D gene. The CDR3 is 13 amino acids. CDR1 and CDR2 from the germline V gene are SGHTA and FQGNSA. V shed 2 bases and J shed 3 bases, with 8 bases lying between them. In DNA, the CDR3 is TGTGCCAGCAGCTTATTGGGAAGCTACGAGCAGTACTTC. Amino acid sequence: CASSLLGSYEQYF.

This clone was observed once. The chain links TRBV7-6 to TRBJ2-7; 8 positions agree with TRBD1. Per the germline V gene, CDR1 is SGHVS and CDR2 is FNYEAQ. J was trimmed by 4 bases and V by 4 bases; bases with no gene match: 6. The CDR3 is 14 residues long. CDR3 nucleotides: TGTGCCAGCAGCTCCCGGGACAGGATTTACGAGCAGTACTTC. Protein product: CASSSRDRIYEQYF. The whole variable domain, filled in from reference TRBV7-6 and TRBJ2-7, reads GAGVSQSPRYKVTKRGQDVALRCDPISGHVSLYWYRQALGQGPEFLTYFNYEAQQDKSGLPNDRFSAERPEGSISTLTIQRTEQRDSAMYRCASSSRDRIYEQYFGPGTRLTVT.

The chain employs TRBV11-2 and TRBJ2-3; 10 bases are shared with TRBD2. There are 16 residues in the CDR3. Germline V gene sequence: CDR1 SGHAT, CDR2 FQNNGV. With V trimmed by 3 bases and J by 6 bases, 9 bases remained unmatched. The CDR3 sequence is CASSLGLAGVGDTQYF. The CDR3 DNA reads TGTGCCAGCAGCTTGGGTCTAGCGGGAGTGGGGGATACGCAGTATTTT.

This clone showed up just once. J is TRBJ2-7 and V is TRBV6-5; D is perhaps TRBD1 or TRBD2 (5 bases each). The CDR3 sequence is 14 residues long. Germline loops: CDR1 MNHEY, CDR2 SVGAGI. V lost 0 bases and J 6 bases, leaving 12 bases between the germline ends. CDR3 DNA: TGTGCCAGCAGTTACTCGCCAGGGACGGGCGAGCAGTACTTC. Translating it yields CASSYSPGTGEQYF.

The chain uses TRBV4-1 and TRBJ2-1, with TRBD2 as a possible D gene (6 bases). The CDR3 length is 17 residues. Germline V gene data show CDR1 as MGHRA and CDR2 as YSYEKL. Trimming took off 2 bases at V and 4 bases at J, with 18 bases between the two ends. Here the CDR3 DNA reads TGCGCCAGCAGCCAACCTAGCTGGGACTTCCAGTACAATGAGCAGTTCTTC. Translating gives CASSQPSWDFQYNEQFF.

The gene calls are TRBV29-1 and TRBJ2-1, with 11 bases fitting TRBD1. CDR3 length equals 13 residues. Trimming cost V 7 bases and J 9 bases; bases outside gene matches: 8. The V gene's germline CDR1 is SQVTM and CDR2 ANQGSEA. The CDR3 bases are TGCAGCGCAACGGGACAGGGGGTGGGTGAGCAGTTCTTC. Translating gives CSATGQGVGEQFF.

This chain uses TRBV7-3 with TRBJ1-2; tentative D call: TRBD1 (6 bases). CDR3 length equals 13 residues. From germline, CDR1 is SGHTA and CDR2 FQGTGA. V was cut by 0 bases and J by 8 bases, with 10 bases left in between. CDR3 loop: CASSLTAGGGYTF. The CDR3 bases are TGTGCCAGCAGCTTAACGGCTGGGGGCGGCTACACCTTC.

This chain uses TRBV11-2 with TRBJ2-5, with D perhaps TRBD2 (6 bases). Trimming took 2 bases from V and 7 from J, leaving 23 bases between them. In germline, CDR1 is SGHAT, CDR2 FQNNGV. The CDR3 covers 17 residues. The CDR3 loop is CASSLRDSSRVFGTQYF. The CDR3 DNA sequence: TGTGCCAGCAGCTTACGGGACTCCTCTCGAGTATTCGGGACCCAGTACTTC.

The chain uses TRBV29-1 and TRBJ2-1, with no clear D. The germline CDR1 and CDR2 sequences are SQVTM and ANQGSEA. The CDR3 is made up of 13 amino acids. The V and J ends lost 5 bases and 6 bases respectively, with 14 bases between them. CDR3 residues: CSVRPPPGNEQFF. The CDR3 nucleotides are TGCAGCGTTCGACCCCCCCCGGGCAATGAGCAGTTCTTC.

This sequence joins TRBV6-5 and TRBJ1-1; a possible D gene is TRBD1 (5 bases). The germline V gene has CDR1 MNHEY and CDR2 SVGAGI. The CDR3 consists of 15 residues. The V gene lost 7 bases and the J gene lost 0 bases, with 15 bases spanning the gap. CDR3 region: CASTQGAWMNTEAFF. The CDR3 bases are TGTGCCAGCACACAAGGGGCCTGGATGAACACTGAAGCTTTCTTT.

The gene calls are TRBV6-5 and TRBJ2-7; maybe TRBD2 (5 bases). The CDR3 totals 15 residues. CDR1 is MNHEY and CDR2 is SVGAGI in the germline V gene. The ends were cut back, 5 bases at V and 5 bases at J, with 19 bases in the middle. CDR3 in DNA: TGTGCCAGCAGTCCCCGCGGCGGGTTAAGGCACGAGCAGTACTTC. Translating it yields CASSPRGGLRHEQYF.

The chain couples TRBV4-1 to TRBJ2-7, with D perhaps TRBD1 (7 bases). Germline CDR1 reads MGHRA; CDR2 reads YSYEKL. Trimming took 1 base from V and 3 from J, leaving 10 bases between them. This CDR3 has 14 amino acids. In nucleotides, the CDR3 is TGCGCCAGCAGCCAAGTGCAGGGGGGCTACGAGCAGTACTTC. Amino acid sequence: CASSQVQGGYEQYF.

The chain joins TRBV7-8 to TRBJ2-1; 11 nucleotides align to TRBD2. This CDR3 is 19 amino acids long. Germline V gene sequence: CDR1 SGHVS, CDR2 FQNEAQ. Germline trimming cut 4 bases from V and 1 base from J; bases unmatched to any gene: 12. The CDR3 sequence: CASSYRQKLAGESYNEQFF. The CDR3 region has the DNA TGTGCCAGCAGCTACCGACAGAAACTAGCGGGAGAATCCTACAATGAGCAGTTCTTC.

The chain has TRBV7-2 and TRBJ1-1, with 7 positions matching TRBD1. This CDR3 has 15 amino acids. CDR1 and CDR2 (germline): SGHTA, FQGNSA. With 6 bases clipped from V and 1 base from J, the junction kept 8 bases outside the gene matches. CDR3 region: CASRPRQGPNTEAFF. For the CDR3, the DNA is TGTGCCAGCAGACCCCGACAGGGCCCGAACACTGAAGCTTTCTTT. Variable domain in full (rest from reference TRBV7-2 and TRBJ1-1): GAGVSQSPSNKVTEKGKDVELRCDPISGHTALYWYRQSLGQGLEFLIYFQGNSAPDKSGLPSDRFSAERTGGSVSTLTIQRTQQEDSAVYLCASRPRQGPNTEAFFGQGTRLTVV.

V is TRBV5-1 and J is TRBJ2-2; maybe TRBD2 (5 bases). Germline V lookup: CDR1 SGHRS, CDR2 YFSETQ. V lost 6 bases and J 3 bases, leaving 15 bases between the germline ends. This CDR3 contains 15 residues. CDR3 amino acids: CASTPKSGYTGELFF. The DNA for the CDR3 is TGCGCCAGCACGCCTAAGTCGGGATACACCGGGGAGCTGTTTTTT.

V gene TRBV6-5 combines with J gene TRBJ1-4; 7 bases are shared with TRBD1. CDR1 is MNHEY and CDR2 is SVGAGI in the germline V gene. V lost 4 bases, J lost 15 bases, and 14 bases stayed unmatched. This CDR3 comprises 14 residues. In DNA, the CDR3 is TGTGCCAGCAGTTCCTCCGGGACAGACTTCAGTATGTTTTTT. It encodes CASSSSGTDFSMFF.

The V call is TRBV6-2 or TRBV6-3, the J call TRBJ2-1, with 8 bases aligning to TRBD2. This CDR3 has 18 amino acids. Per germline, CDR1 MNHEY and CDR2 SVGEGT. The V and J ends lost 6 bases and 4 bases, in that order; junction bases with no gene match: 17. The CDR3 bases are TGTGCCAGCAGCCCTCAACCGCCGGGACTAGGCCCATACAATGAGCAGTTCTTC. As protein: CASSPQPPGLGPYNEQFF.

DNA for the CDR3: TGCGCCAGCAGTGTTTCGCGGGGGGCCAACGTCCTGACTTTC. Residues: CASSVSRGANVLTF. The gene calls are TRBV5-1 and TRBJ2-6; D is ambiguous. CDR3 length: 14 residues. V was pared by 5 bases and J by 4 bases, with 10 bases between. Germline CDR1 is SGHRS and CDR2 is YFSETQ. Full variable domain (outside the CDR3, taken from reference TRBV5-1 and TRBJ2-6): KAGVTQTPRYLIKTRGQQVTLSCSPISGHRSVSWYQQTPGQGLQFLFEYFSETQRNKGNFPGRFSGRQFSNSRSEMNVSTLELGDSALYLCASSVSRGANVLTFGAGSRLTVL.